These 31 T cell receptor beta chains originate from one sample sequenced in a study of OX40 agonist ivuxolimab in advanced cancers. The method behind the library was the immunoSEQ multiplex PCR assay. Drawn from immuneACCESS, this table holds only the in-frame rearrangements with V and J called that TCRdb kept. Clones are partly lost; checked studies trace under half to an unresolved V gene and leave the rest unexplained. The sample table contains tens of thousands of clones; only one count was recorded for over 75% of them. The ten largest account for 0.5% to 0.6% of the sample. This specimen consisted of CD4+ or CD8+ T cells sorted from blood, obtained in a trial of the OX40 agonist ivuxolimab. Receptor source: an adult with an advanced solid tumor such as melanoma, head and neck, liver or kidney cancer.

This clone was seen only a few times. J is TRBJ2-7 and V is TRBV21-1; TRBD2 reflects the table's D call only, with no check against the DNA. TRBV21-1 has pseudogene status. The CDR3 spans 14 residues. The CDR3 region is CASSKEPASCEQYF. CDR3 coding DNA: TGTGCCAGCAGCAAAGAACCGGCTAGCTGCGAGCAGTACTTC.

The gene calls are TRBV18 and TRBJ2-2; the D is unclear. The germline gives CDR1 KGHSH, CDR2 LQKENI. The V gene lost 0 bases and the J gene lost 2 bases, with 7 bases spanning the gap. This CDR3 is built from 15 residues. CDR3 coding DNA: TGTGCCAGCTCACCACCAGCCAGAAACACCGGGGAGCTGTTTTTT. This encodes CASSPPARNTGELFF.

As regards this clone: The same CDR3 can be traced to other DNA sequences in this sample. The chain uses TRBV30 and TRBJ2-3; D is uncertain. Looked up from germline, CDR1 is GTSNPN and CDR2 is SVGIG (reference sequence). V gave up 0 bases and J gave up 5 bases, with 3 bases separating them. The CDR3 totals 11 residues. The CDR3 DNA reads TGTGCCTGGAGTGTGGGAGATACGCAGTATTTT. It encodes CAWSVGDTQYF.

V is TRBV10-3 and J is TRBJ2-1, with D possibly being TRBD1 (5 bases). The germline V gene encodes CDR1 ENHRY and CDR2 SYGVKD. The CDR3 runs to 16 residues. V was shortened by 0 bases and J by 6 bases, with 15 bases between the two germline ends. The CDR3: CAISESKARAPNEQFF. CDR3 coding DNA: TGTGCCATCAGTGAGTCGAAGGCCAGGGCTCCCAATGAGCAGTTCTTC.

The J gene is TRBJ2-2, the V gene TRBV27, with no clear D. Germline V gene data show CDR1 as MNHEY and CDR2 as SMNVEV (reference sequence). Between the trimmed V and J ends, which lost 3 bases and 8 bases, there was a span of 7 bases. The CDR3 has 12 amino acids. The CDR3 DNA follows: TGTGCCAGCAGTTTTCAAGCAGGGGAGCTGTTTTTT. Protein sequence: CASSFQAGELFF.

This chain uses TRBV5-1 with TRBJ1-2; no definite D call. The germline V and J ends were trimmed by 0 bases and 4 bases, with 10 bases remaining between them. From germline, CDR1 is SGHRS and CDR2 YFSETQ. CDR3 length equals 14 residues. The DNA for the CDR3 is TGCGCCAGCAGCTTGGGAGCAGCCCTCTATGGCTACACCTTC. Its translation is CASSLGAALYGYTF.

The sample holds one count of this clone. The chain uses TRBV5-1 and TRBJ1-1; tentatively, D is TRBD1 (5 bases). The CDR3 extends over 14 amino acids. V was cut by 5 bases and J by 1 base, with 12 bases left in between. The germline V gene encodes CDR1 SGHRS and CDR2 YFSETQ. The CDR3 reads CASRDWGGNTEAFF. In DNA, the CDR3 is TGCGCCAGCAGGGACTGGGGCGGGAACACTGAAGCTTTCTTT.

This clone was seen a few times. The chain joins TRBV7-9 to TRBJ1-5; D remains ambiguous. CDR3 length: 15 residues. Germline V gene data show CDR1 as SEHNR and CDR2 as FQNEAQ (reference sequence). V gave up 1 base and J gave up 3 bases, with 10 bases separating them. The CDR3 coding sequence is TGTGCCAGCAGCTTAGGTCCGGGATTCAATCAGCCCCAGCATTTT. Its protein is CASSLGPGFNQPQHF.

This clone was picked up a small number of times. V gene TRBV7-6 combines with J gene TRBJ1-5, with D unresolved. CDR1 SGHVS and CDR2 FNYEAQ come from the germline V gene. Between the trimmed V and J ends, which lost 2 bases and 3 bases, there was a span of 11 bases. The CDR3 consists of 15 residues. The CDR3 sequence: CASSLQSGFNQPQHF. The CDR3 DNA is TGTGCCAGCAGCTTACAGTCGGGTTTCAATCAGCCCCAGCATTTT.

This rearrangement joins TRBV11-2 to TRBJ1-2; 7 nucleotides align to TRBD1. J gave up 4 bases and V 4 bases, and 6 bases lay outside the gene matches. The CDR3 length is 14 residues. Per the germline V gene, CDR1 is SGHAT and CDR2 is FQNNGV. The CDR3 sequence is CASSSPAGGYGYTF. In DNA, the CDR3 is TGTGCCAGCAGCTCTCCCGCAGGGGGCTATGGCTACACCTTC.

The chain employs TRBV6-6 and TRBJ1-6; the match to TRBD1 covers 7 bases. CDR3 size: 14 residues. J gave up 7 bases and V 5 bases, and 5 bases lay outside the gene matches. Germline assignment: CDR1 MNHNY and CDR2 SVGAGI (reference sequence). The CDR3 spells CASSLTGANSPLHF. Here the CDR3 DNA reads TGTGCCAGCAGTCTCACAGGGGCCAATTCACCCCTCCACTTT.

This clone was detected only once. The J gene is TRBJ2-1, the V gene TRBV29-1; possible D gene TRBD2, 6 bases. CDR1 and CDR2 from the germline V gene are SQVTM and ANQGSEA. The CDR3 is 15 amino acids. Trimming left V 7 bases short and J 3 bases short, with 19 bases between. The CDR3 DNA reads TGCAGCGCCACCCTGCCTCTCGGGGGCTACAATGAGCAGTTCTTC. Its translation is CSATLPLGGYNEQFF.

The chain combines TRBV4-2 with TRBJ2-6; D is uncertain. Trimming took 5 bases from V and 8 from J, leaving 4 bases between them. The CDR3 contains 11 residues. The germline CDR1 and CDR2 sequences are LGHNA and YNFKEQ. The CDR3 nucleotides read TGTGCCAGCAGCTCCCCCAACGTCCTGACTTTC. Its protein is CASSSPNVLTF.

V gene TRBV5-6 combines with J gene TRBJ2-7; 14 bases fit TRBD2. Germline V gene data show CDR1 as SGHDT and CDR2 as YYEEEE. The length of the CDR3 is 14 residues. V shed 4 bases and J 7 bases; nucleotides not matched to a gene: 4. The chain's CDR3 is CASSPGLAGGEQYF. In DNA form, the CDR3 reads TGTGCCAGCAGCCCTGGACTAGCGGGGGGTGAGCAGTACTTC.

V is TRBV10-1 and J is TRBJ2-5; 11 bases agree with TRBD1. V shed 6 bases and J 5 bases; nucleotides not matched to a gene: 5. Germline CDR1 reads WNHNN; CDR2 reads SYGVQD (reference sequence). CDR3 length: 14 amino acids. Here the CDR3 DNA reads TGCGCCAGCAGCGCCGGGACAGGGGGGGAGACCCAGTACTTC. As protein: CASSAGTGGETQYF.

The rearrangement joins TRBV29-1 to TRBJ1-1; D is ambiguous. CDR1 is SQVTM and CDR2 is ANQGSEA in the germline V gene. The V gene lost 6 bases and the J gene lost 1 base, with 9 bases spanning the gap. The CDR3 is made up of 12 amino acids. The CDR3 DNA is TGCAGCGTAGGACGGGCGAACACTGAAGCTTTCTTT. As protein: CSVGRANTEAFF.

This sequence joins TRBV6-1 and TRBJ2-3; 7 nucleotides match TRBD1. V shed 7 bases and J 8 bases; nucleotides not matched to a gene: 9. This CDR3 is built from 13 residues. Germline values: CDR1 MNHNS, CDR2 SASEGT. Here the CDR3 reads CASTPPGQITQYF. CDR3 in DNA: TGTGCCAGCACCCCCCCGGGACAGATTACGCAGTATTTT.

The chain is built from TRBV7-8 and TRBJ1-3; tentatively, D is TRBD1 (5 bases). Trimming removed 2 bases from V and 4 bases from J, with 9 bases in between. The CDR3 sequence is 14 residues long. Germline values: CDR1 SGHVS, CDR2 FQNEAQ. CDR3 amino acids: CASSLRGDGNTIYF. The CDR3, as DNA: TGTGCCAGCAGCTTAAGAGGGGACGGAAACACCATATATTTT.

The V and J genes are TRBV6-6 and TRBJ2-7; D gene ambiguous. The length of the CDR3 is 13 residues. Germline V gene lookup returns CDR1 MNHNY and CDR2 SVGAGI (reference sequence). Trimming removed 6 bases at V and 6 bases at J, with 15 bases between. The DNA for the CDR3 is TGTGCCAGCAGCTATGATTTGTGGAGCGAGCAGTACTTC. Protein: CASSYDLWSEQYF.

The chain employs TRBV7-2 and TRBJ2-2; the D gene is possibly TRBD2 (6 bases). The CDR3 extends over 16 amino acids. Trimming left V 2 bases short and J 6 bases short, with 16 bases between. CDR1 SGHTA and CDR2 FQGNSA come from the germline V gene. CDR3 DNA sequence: TGTGCCAGCAGCTTATATGGAGGAGGGAAAGCCGGGGAGCTGTTTTTT. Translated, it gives CASSLYGGGKAGELFF.

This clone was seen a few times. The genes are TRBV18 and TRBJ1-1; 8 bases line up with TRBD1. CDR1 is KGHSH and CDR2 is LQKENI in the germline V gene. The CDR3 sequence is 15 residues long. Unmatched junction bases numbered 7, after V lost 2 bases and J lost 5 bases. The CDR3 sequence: CASSPSGQGVTEAFF. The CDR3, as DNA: TGTGCCAGCTCACCATCTGGACAGGGTGTAACTGAAGCTTTCTTT.

CDR3 amino acids: CASRKNRGRESGNTIYF. In DNA form, the CDR3 reads TGTGCCAGCAGGAAAAACAGGGGGCGAGAATCTGGAAACACCATATATTTT. The rearrangement links TRBV2 to TRBJ1-3; 9 bases line up with TRBD1. Germline CDR1 is SNHLY and CDR2 is FYNNEI. V lost 6 bases, J lost 1 base, and 10 bases stayed unmatched. CDR3 length: 17 amino acids.

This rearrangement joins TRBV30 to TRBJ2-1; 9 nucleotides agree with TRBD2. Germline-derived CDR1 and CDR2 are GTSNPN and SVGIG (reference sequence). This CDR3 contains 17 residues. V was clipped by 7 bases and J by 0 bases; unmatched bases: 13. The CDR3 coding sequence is TGTGCCTCGAATAAAGGGCTAGCGGGAAGCTCCTACAATGAGCAGTTCTTC. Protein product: CASNKGLAGSSYNEQFF.

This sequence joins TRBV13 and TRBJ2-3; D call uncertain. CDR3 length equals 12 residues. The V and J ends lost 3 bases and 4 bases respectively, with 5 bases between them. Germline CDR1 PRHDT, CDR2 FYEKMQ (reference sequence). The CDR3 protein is CASSFLADTQYF. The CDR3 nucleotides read TGTGCCAGCAGCTTCCTCGCAGATACGCAGTATTTT. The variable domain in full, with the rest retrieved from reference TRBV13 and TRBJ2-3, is AAGVIQSPRHLIKEKRETATLKCYPIPRHDTVYWYQQGPGQDPQFLISFYEKMQSDKGSIPDRFSAQQFSDYHSELNMSSLELGDSALYFCASSFLADTQYFGPGTRLTVL.

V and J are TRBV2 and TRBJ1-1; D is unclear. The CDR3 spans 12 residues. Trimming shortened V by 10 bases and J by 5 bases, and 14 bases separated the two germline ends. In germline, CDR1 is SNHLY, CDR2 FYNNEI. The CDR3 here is CATALDLTEAFF. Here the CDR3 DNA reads TGTGCCACGGCCCTGGATTTAACTGAAGCTTTCTTT.

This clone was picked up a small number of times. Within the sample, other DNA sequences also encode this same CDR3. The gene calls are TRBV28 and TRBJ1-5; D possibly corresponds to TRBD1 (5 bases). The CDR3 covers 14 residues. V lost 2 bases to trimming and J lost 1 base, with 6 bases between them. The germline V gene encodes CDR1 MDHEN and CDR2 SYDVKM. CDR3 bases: TGTGCCAGCAGTTTAGGGGGAAGCAATCAGCCCCAGCATTTT. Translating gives CASSLGGSNQPQHF.

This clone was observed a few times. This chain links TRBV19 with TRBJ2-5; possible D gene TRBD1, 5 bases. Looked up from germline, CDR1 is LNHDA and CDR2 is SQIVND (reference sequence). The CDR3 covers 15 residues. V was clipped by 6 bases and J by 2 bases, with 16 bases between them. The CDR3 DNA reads TGTGCCAGTAGCGACCAGGGAAGGGGACAAGAGACCCAGTACTTC. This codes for CASSDQGRGQETQYF.

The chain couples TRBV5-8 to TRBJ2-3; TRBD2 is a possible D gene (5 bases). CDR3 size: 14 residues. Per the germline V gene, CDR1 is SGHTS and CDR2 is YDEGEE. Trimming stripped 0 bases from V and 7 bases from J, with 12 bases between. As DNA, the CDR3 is TGTGCCAGCAGCTTGGAATCCGGGATAAATACGCAGTATTTT. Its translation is CASSLESGINTQYF.

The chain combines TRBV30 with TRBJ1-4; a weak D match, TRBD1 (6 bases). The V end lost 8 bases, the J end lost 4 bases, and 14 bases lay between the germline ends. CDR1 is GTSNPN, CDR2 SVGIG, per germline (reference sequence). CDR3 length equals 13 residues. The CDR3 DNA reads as TGTGCCGCCCACAGGGCCCTTAATGAAAAACTGTTTTTT. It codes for CAAHRALNEKLFF.

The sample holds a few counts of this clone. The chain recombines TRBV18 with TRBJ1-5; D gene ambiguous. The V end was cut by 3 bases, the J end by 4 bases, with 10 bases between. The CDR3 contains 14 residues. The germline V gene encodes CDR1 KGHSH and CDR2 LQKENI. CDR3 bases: TGTGCCAGCTCACCCGACTGGAGTAATCAGCCCCAGCATTTT. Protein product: CASSPDWSNQPQHF.

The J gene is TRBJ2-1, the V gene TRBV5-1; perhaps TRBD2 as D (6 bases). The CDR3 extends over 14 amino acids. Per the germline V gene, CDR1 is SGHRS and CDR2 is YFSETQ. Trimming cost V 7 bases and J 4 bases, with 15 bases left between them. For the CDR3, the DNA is TGCGCCAGCGCACCGACGACTAGTTACAATGAGCAGTTCTTC. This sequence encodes CASAPTTSYNEQFF.